Shown below are 6 T cell receptor beta chains from a single sample sequenced in a study of spatial heterogeneity in lung cancer. The time point denotes: sample taken at primary tumor resection. TCRdb re-called the 5' RACE reads through MiXCR, storing one row per CDR3 protein. The table lists tens of thousands of distinct CDR3 sequences, approximately 12% of them singletons. The material was PBMCs, obtained at surgery. The receptors were sampled from a male donor with early-stage non-small cell lung cancer.

This clonotype was counted a few times. This rearrangement joins TRBV11-1 to TRBJ2-3; TRBD1 aligns across 8 bases. Germline trimming cut 5 bases from V and 4 bases from J; bases unmatched to any gene: 8. The CDR3 is made up of 15 amino acids. Germline-derived CDR1 and CDR2 are SGHAT and FQDESV (reference sequence). CDR3 nucleotide sequence: TGTGCCAGCAGCCCCCGGCAGGGGGCGGCAGATACGCAGTATTTT. It is translated as CASSPRQGAADTQYF.

A note on this clonotype: A much more abundant neighbour one base away suggests this may be a read error. This chain joins TRBV28 and TRBJ2-1; 10 bases map to TRBD1. From germline, CDR1 is MDHEN and CDR2 SYDVKM. This CDR3 is built from 14 residues. Unmatched junction bases numbered 4, after V lost 3 bases and J lost 8 bases. The CDR3 bases are TGTGCCAGCAGTTTGACAGGGGGCCTTGATGAGCAGTTCTTC. Its translation is CASSLTGGLDEQFF.

This clonotype was seen ten or more times. The chain is built from TRBV28 and TRBJ1-1; possible D gene TRBD1, 6 bases. CDR1 and CDR2 (germline): MDHEN, SYDVKM. Trimming took 3 bases from V and 4 from J, leaving 15 bases between them. This CDR3 spans 15 amino acids. The CDR3 here is CASSLPTGIGTEAFF. The CDR3 DNA sequence: TGTGCCAGCAGTTTGCCTACAGGGATAGGCACTGAAGCTTTCTTT.

This clonotype came up a few times. The chain links TRBV29-1 to TRBJ2-7; TRBD2 matches at 8 bases. V was clipped by 7 bases and J by 2 bases; unmatched bases: 7. CDR1 and CDR2 from the germline V gene are SQVTM and ANQGSEA. The CDR3 covers 13 residues. The CDR3 reads CSGTLADPYEQYF. The CDR3 nucleotides read TGCAGCGGCACACTAGCGGATCCCTACGAGCAGTACTTC.

V is TRBV29-1 and J is TRBJ1-2; D is unclear. The V end was cut by 6 bases, the J end by 0 bases, with 11 bases between. The CDR3 is 13 residues long. Germline lookup yields CDR1 SQVTM and CDR2 ANQGSEA. The CDR3 protein is CSVQPIANYGYTF. In DNA form, the CDR3 reads TGCAGCGTCCAGCCCATTGCTAACTATGGCTACACCTTC.

This chain joins TRBV7-2 and TRBJ2-3, with 7 bases lining up with TRBD2. CDR3 length: 15 residues. V gave up 11 bases and J gave up 2 bases; unmatched junction bases: 13. CDR1 and CDR2 (germline): SGHTA, FQGNSA. The CDR3 nucleotides read TGTGCCTCAGCCTGGGGGGGAGGGAACACAGATACGCAGTATTTT. It translates to CASAWGGGNTDTQYF.